Shown below are 16 T cell receptor beta chains from a single sample sequenced in a study of T cell changes during pregnancy in multiple sclerosis. Sequencing was performed with immunoSEQ multiplex PCR; in TCRdb, only in-frame clones are kept and a portion is missing. This sample yields some 96,000 clones, of which 92% are seen a single time; 1.5% to 2.5% belongs to the top ten. This material consisted of peripheral blood, taken after pregnancy. Receptor source: a female donor with multiple sclerosis, enrolled in a pregnancy study.

The chain carries TRBV5-4 and TRBJ2-7, with D hard to call. V was pared by 4 bases and J by 2 bases, with 10 bases between. CDR1 is SGHNT and CDR2 is YYREEE in the germline V gene (reference sequence). The CDR3 runs 13 residues. The CDR3 DNA reads TGTGCCAGCAGCATTGTCGGAGCCTACGAGCAGTACTTC. Translation: CASSIVGAYEQYF.

This clone occurred once. V is TRBV7-6 and J is TRBJ2-6; the match to TRBD2 covers 8 bases. The CDR3 has 15 amino acids. Trimming cost V 5 bases and J 2 bases; bases outside gene matches: 2. From germline, CDR1 is SGHVS and CDR2 FNYEAQ. CDR3 DNA sequence: TGTGCCAGCAGCCCGGGGGGGGCTGGGGCCAACGTCCTGACTTTC. This gives the protein CASSPGGAGANVLTF.

In its sample, this clone was seen a few times. This chain connects TRBV6-4 to TRBJ1-2, with 10 bases aligning to TRBD1. The junction had 16 bases not matched to a gene; V was cut back by 5 bases and J by 4 bases. Germline-derived CDR1 and CDR2 are MRHNA and SNTAGT. The CDR3 is 18 amino acids. The CDR3 DNA reads TGTGCCAGCAGTCCATACTACCGTCCGGGACAGGGGCCCTATGGCTACACCTTC. Translation gives CASSPYYRPGQGPYGYTF.

This chain uses TRBV5-1 with TRBJ1-1; D ambiguous. This CDR3 is 15 amino acids long. Germline CDR1 reads SGHRS; CDR2 reads YFSETQ. The V end was cut by 0 bases, the J end by 1 base, with 10 bases between. Written as DNA, the CDR3 is TGCGCCAGCAGCTTGGTTCAGGCTACGAACACTGAAGCTTTCTTT. Residues: CASSLVQATNTEAFF.

The chain links TRBV9 to TRBJ2-1; 8 bases line up with TRBD2. CDR3 size: 17 residues. Germline CDR1 SGDLS, CDR2 YYNGEE. J gave up 0 bases and V 4 bases, and 9 bases lay outside the gene matches. The CDR3 nucleotides read TGTGCCAGCAGCTTCCGGGGGGGCCTGAGCTCCTACAATGAGCAGTTCTTC. This encodes CASSFRGGLSSYNEQFF.

The V gene is TRBV5-6, the J gene TRBJ2-2; maybe TRBD1 (5 bases). Germline loops: CDR1 SGHDT, CDR2 YYEEEE. The V gene lost 4 bases and the J gene lost 7 bases, with 26 bases spanning the gap. The CDR3 totals 18 residues. The DNA of the CDR3 is TGTGCCAGCAGCCCTAACCCCGTACAGGTTGCGACCATCGGGGAGCTGTTTTTT. It translates to CASSPNPVQVATIGELFF.

The rearrangement joins TRBV5-1 to TRBJ1-4; possibly TRBD1 for D (5 bases). CDR1 and CDR2 (germline): SGHRS, YFSETQ. The V and J ends lost 0 bases and 8 bases respectively, with 11 bases between them. CDR3 length: 14 residues. The CDR3 DNA is TGCGCCAGCAGCTTGGCGGGGGTTAGGGAAAAACTGTTTTTT. The encoded protein is CASSLAGVREKLFF.

The gene calls are TRBV11-2 and TRBJ2-2; 8 positions agree with TRBD1. CDR1 and CDR2 from the germline V gene are SGHAT and FQNNGV. The CDR3 contains 15 residues. Trimming took 4 bases from V and 1 from J; bases not matched to a gene: 2. The CDR3 spells CASSSGQVNTGELFF. CDR3 DNA sequence: TGTGCCAGCAGCTCGGGACAGGTGAACACCGGGGAGCTGTTTTTT.

For the CDR3, the DNA is TGTGCCAGCAGCGCCCAGGGGCAGATGAACACTGAAGCTTTCTTT. Its protein product is CASSAQGQMNTEAFF. The V gene is TRBV2, the J gene TRBJ1-1; tentatively, D is TRBD1 (6 bases). Trimming pared 6 bases from V and 0 bases from J, leaving 14 bases between. The CDR3 runs to 15 residues. In germline, CDR1 is SNHLY, CDR2 FYNNEI.

The rearrangement joins TRBV29-1 to TRBJ2-1; weak D call: TRBD1 (5 bases). V was cut by 5 bases and J by 10 bases, with 15 bases left in between. Germline V lookup: CDR1 SQVTM, CDR2 ANQGSEA. The CDR3 spans 12 residues. Here the CDR3 reads CSVHSGFGEQFF. The CDR3, as DNA: TGCAGCGTTCACTCAGGGTTTGGGGAGCAGTTCTTC.

The chain has TRBV19 and TRBJ2-3; no reliable D call. The CDR3 extends over 15 amino acids. CDR1 and CDR2 from the germline V gene are LNHDA and SQIVND (reference sequence). V was trimmed by 2 bases and J by 1 base, leaving 10 bases between them. The CDR3 DNA is TGTGCCAGTAGTATATCGCACTCCCGCACAGATACGCAGTATTTT. Amino acids: CASSISHSRTDTQYF.

This chain links TRBV2 with TRBJ2-7; D gene ambiguous. Deletions cut 6 bases from V and 4 bases from J, with 10 bases between. This CDR3 is built from 12 residues. Per the germline V gene, CDR1 is SNHLY and CDR2 is FYNNEI. CDR3 in amino acids: CASRLTYYEQYF. The CDR3 coding sequence is TGTGCCAGCAGGCTGACATATTACGAGCAGTACTTC.

The rearrangement uses TRBV5-1 and TRBJ2-7, with D perhaps TRBD2 (6 bases). The CDR3 contains 14 residues. V lost 4 bases and J 6 bases, leaving 17 bases between the germline ends. Germline V gives CDR1 SGHRS, CDR2 YFSETQ. The CDR3 nucleotides read TGCGCCAGCAGCCTCCTGAGTTTGGGGGGCGAGCAGTACTTC. The encoded protein is CASSLLSLGGEQYF.

The chain carries TRBV7-9 and TRBJ2-1, with TRBD1 identical over 7 bases. CDR1 is SEHNR, CDR2 FQNEAQ, per germline (reference sequence). The CDR3 runs 14 residues. Losses at the gene ends were 5 bases for V and 8 bases for J; bases not matched to a gene: 9. The CDR3 is CASSPPTGFDEQFF. The CDR3, as DNA: TGTGCCAGCAGCCCCCCGACAGGGTTTGATGAGCAGTTCTTC.

The genes are TRBV7-9 and TRBJ1-2; D may be TRBD1 (6 bases). Germline V lookup: CDR1 SEHNR, CDR2 FQNEAQ (reference sequence). With 3 bases removed from V and 0 bases from J, the gap between germline ends came to 14 bases. This CDR3 contains 16 residues. The CDR3 DNA reads TGTGCCAGCAGCTTCATGGGGGCCGGGACTAACTATGGCTACACCTTC. Translated, it gives CASSFMGAGTNYGYTF.

This chain uses TRBV28 with TRBJ2-2, with 8 nucleotides matching TRBD2. Trimming at V came to 9 bases and at J to 0 bases, leaving 24 bases not matched to a gene. From germline, CDR1 is MDHEN and CDR2 SYDVKM. The CDR3 is 21 residues long. The CDR3 loop reads CARRTLSLGLVVGTNTGELFF. In DNA, the CDR3 is TGTGCCAGACGGACGTTGAGTCTGGGACTAGTTGTTGGGACGAACACCGGGGAGCTGTTTTTT.